This T cell receptor (beta chain) was identified in a study of T cell clonotyping in hematopoietic cell transplantation. TCRdb keeps only in-frame clones here, not all; method: immunoSEQ multiplex PCR. The data contain approximately 70,000 clones, 90% to 95% of them singletons. As for this clone: Its antigen is unknown.

This CDR3 region has 14 residues. V was shortened by 0 bases and J by 11 bases, with 17 bases between the two germline ends. Germline CDR1 SGHDT, CDR2 YYEEEE. The study's findings and limits: Higher Inverse Simpson Index values in graft donor and pretransplant recipient predicted broader posttransplant TCR diversity. Pathologically expanded recipient clonotypes increased progressively from day 30 to day 180 as diversity fell. Cells were unsorted, so CD4 and CD8 contributions were not separated.

V gene TRBV5-6 combines with J gene TRBJ1-1, with D tentatively TRBD1 (5 bases). The sample comprised peripheral blood mononuclear cells. The sequence derives from a man over 45 in good health. Some clones in this sample may be carry-over from other donors' samples. The CDR3 is CASSLALAGTAAFF. The CDR3 DNA is TGTGCCAGCAGCTTGGCCTTGGCAGGGACCGCGGCTTTCTTT.